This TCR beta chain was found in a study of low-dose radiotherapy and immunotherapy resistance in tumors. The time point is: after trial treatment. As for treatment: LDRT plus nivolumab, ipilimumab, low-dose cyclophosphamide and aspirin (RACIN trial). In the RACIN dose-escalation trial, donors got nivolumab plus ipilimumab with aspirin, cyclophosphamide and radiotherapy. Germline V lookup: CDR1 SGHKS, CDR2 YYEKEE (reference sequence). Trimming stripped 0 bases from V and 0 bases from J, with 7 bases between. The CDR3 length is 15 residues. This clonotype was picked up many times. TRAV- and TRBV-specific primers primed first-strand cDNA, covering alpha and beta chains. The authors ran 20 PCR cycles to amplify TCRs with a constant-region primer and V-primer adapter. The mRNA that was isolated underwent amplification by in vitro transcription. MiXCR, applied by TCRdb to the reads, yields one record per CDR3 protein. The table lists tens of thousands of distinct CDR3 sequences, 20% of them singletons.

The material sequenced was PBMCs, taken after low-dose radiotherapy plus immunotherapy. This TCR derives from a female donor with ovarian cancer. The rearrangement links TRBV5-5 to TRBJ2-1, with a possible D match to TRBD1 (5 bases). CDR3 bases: TGTGCCAGCAGCTTGGTAGGGGACTCCTACAATGAGCAGTTCTTC. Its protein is CASSLVGDSYNEQFF.